This T cell receptor (beta chain) comes out of a study of cytomegalovirus exposure and HLA in healthy donors. Findings and caveats of the study: A later analysis linked a missense variant in DCLRE1C to the trimming of TCR beta V and J genes. It emerged from a later analysis that several of the most significant clusters appeared to be linked to common viral pathogens.

PCR primers comprised 60 Vbeta and 13 Jbeta primers. The repertoire was sequenced with immunoSEQ multiplex PCR; TCRdb's copy has only in-frame clones and lacks some. The repertoire consists of about 160,000 clones, with approximately 76% occurring once and the leading ten covering 1.3% to 1.5%. Notes on this clone: What it recognizes is unknown.

The CDR3 sequence is 13 residues long. Per the germline V gene, CDR1 is MNHEY and CDR2 is SVGAGI. Between the trimmed V and J ends, which lost 5 bases and 8 bases, there was a span of 15 bases. Participants comprised healthy donors of bone marrow. The sample comprised PBMCs. The chain couples TRBV6-5 to TRBJ1-2; possibly TRBD1 for D (6 bases). The receptor's source is a man aged 60 to 75 in good health and CMV-seronegative. CDR3 in amino acids: CASSRPEDRGYTF. CDR3 bases: TGTGCCAGCAGTCGGCCGGAAGACAGGGGCTACACCTTC.